What follows describes a single TCR beta chain. Its cognate antigen has yet to be identified. No base qualities exist here, and no much larger clone lies one base off it. Receptor amplification or capture employed RACE. The sequencer was a NextSeq 500. During library preparation, unique molecular identifiers were attached to individual cDNA molecules so that TCRs could be counted quantitatively and reproducibly. Each blood RNA sample was used to sequence both TCR alpha and TCR beta chains. In the original analysis: Samples had a median of about 96,000 TCRs, with a range from 23,224 to 690,600. The Decombinator software suite was used to annotate the V, J and CDR3 of the TCR reads. For the PS versus PT1 abundance plots, all samples were subsampled to the same number of TCRs (28,000). Expanded TCRs were defined as absent before sensitization and observed at least eight times at the 2-week time point. In TCRdb, the public reads were trimmed at Q25 with fastp and aligned with MiXCR, with productive beta chains retained. Rows are combined by CDR3 protein, so each entry shows the most common genes and DNA. These V and J calls are TCRdb output, not the study's own analysis. The table for this sample lists some 250,000 distinct CDR3 sequences; approximately 7.5% of them were counted only once. 0.9% to 1.5% of the sample comes from the top ten.

Sample time point, as interpreted from the label and publication: pre-sensitization, week 0. The intended sense of this specimen's treatment or condition label: therapeutic diphenylcyclopropenone sensitization with weekly scalp DPC. Blood at each patch-test visit was drawn before the patch test was applied. To be eligible, patients had to be aged 18 to 70, diagnosed with alopecia and judged suitable for DPC therapy, while pregnant patients were excluded. Unfractionated whole blood was collected in Tempus Blood RNA tubes, and total RNA was extracted from that blood. The entry originates in a study of human T cells and chemical hapten exposure (dated by TCRdb to the early 2020s). Looking at the study overall: For sensitization, 2% DPC in acetone was applied to a 2 cm by 2 cm area of upper inner arm skin. Libraries were pooled for sequencing, and variation in per-sample TCR yields was attributed mainly to small differences in library volumes within the pool. In alopecia patients, the study followed how the peripheral blood TCR repertoire changed in vivo over primary and secondary sensitization to diphenylcyclopropenone (DPC), a hapten. Patch testing was performed on the upper back with Finn chambers containing 0.01% DPC, and the patch tests were scored after 6 days according to International Contact Dermatitis Research Group standards. Blood was sampled from patients pre-sensitization (week 0) and at 2, 6 and about 24 weeks after DPC sensitization. Alopecia areata with under or over 50% scalp involvement, alopecia totalis and alopecia universalis were represented in the patient cohort, which was mostly female. Blood for TCR sequencing was provided by twenty-nine alopecia patients at one to four time points (pre-sensitization, 2, 6 and 24 weeks). Throughout the study period of around 24 weeks, patients also received therapeutic DPC doses to the scalp every week. The investigation overall reported the following: Significantly more large CDR3 similarity clusters were formed by expanded TCRs than by pre-sensitization or healthy control sets, consistent with antigen-driven responses. DPC sensitization did not change how many TCRs were above 1 in 1000 frequency, and no evidence was found of alterations in global repertoire structure. Because all patients had alopecia, a presumed autoimmune disease, the immune response of the patients might differ from that of healthy individuals. After repeated subsampling, changes were observed in the strength of the expansion versus patch-test correlation and in the threshold at which the correlation became significant. The number of PT1 expanded TCRs positively correlated with patch test score, significant at thresholds 8, 16 and 32 but not 4.

Trimming costs V 2 bases and J 9 bases, and their ends lie 10 bases apart. Based on the germline V gene (reference sequence), the CDR1 and CDR2 sequences are SEHNR and FQNEAQ. From its cysteine to its phenylalanine, the CDR3 spans 12 amino acids. Of all the DNA, just the CDR3 is kept, 36 bases in frame from base 1. The chain employs TRBV7-9 and TRBJ1-1; the D gene lacks a confident call. The sample here was whole blood, taken in connection with sensitization to the hapten diphenylcyclopropenone (DPC). The clonotype comes from a man between 18 and 35 years old with alopecia areata. Some clones in this sample may be carry-over from other donors' samples. The nucleotides are TGTGCCAGCAGCTTAACTGAAGGTAAAGCTTTCTTT. This sequence encodes CASSLTEGKAFF.